One sample yielded the 29 T cell receptor beta chains listed below, sequenced in a study of early T cells in non-severe SARS-CoV-2 infection. TCRdb passed the 5' RACE reads through MiXCR, listing each CDR3 protein once. The sample lists over 90,000 distinct CDR3 sequences; about 12% were seen once. The sequenced sample consisted of whole blood. These receptors originate from an adult who was a healthcare worker with PCR-confirmed SARS-CoV-2 infection or an uninfected control (not recorded which).

This rearrangement joins TRBV29-1 to TRBJ2-3; D might be TRBD1 or TRBD2, each matching 5 bases. CDR3 size: 12 residues. V shed 7 bases and J shed 3 bases, with 11 bases lying between them. Germline values: CDR1 SQVTM, CDR2 ANQGSEA. The CDR3 coding sequence is TGCAGCGCAGGGAGTGGAACAGATACGCAGTATTTT. Translation gives CSAGSGTDTQYF.

This chain uses TRBV30 with TRBJ1-6, with D possibly being TRBD1 (6 bases). V gave up 2 bases and J gave up 7 bases, with 15 bases separating them. CDR3 size: 15 residues. Germline V gene data show CDR1 as GTSNPN and CDR2 as SVGIG (reference sequence). The DNA of the CDR3 is TGTGCCTGGAGTATACTCAGCAGGGGCAATTCACCCCTCCACTTT. Translating gives CAWSILSRGNSPLHF.

This clonotype was picked up many times. The chain links TRBV28 to TRBJ2-7, with D uncertain. Germline CDR1 is MDHEN and CDR2 is SYDVKM. CDR3 size: 14 residues. The V end was cut by 5 bases, the J end by 2 bases, with 13 bases between. The CDR3 DNA follows: TGTGCCAGCAGTCACCGTATGCGGACCTACGAGCAGTACTTC. It codes for CASSHRMRTYEQYF.

This clonotype was detected many times. Written as DNA, the CDR3 is TGCAGTGCTAGGGACATCCAAAACATTCAGTACTTC. As protein: CSARDIQNIQYF. The genes are TRBV20-1 and TRBJ2-4; TRBD1 might be the D (5 bases). The CDR3 runs 12 residues. Per the germline V gene, CDR1 is DFQATT and CDR2 is SNEGSKA (reference sequence). Trimming removed 3 bases from V and 5 bases from J, with 8 bases in between.

V gene TRBV11-3 combines with J gene TRBJ2-1, with 7 bases aligning to TRBD2. Germline V gene sequence: CDR1 SGHNT, CDR2 YENEEA. Trimming cost V 3 bases and J 5 bases; bases outside gene matches: 4. This CDR3 region has 14 residues. CDR3: CASSFGAGHNEQFF. For the CDR3, the DNA is TGTGCCAGCAGCTTCGGAGCGGGGCACAATGAGCAGTTCTTC.

In this sample, this clonotype turned up many times. This chain joins TRBV20-1 and TRBJ2-5; D remains ambiguous. Looked up from germline, CDR1 is DFQATT and CDR2 is SNEGSKA (reference sequence). V was cut by 2 bases and J by 2 bases, with 9 bases left in between. The CDR3 covers 13 residues. The CDR3 loop is CSARSPMQETQYF. CDR3 nucleotides: TGCAGTGCTAGAAGTCCGATGCAAGAGACCCAGTACTTC.

The chain joins TRBV7-2 to TRBJ1-3, with D hard to call. Trimming cost V 6 bases and J 0 bases, with 12 bases left between them. This CDR3 spans 15 amino acids. CDR1 SGHTA and CDR2 FQGNSA come from the germline V gene. The CDR3 sequence is CASSVGFVSGNTIYF. The DNA of the CDR3 is TGTGCCAGCAGTGTTGGGTTTGTCTCTGGAAACACCATATATTTT.

The table lists this clonotype with a few counts. V and J are TRBV20-1 and TRBJ2-3; D not certain. Germline V gene sequence: CDR1 DFQATT, CDR2 SNEGSKA (reference sequence). Trimming left V 5 bases short and J 4 bases short, with 7 bases between. This CDR3 spans 11 amino acids. CDR3 region: CSARTADTQYF. The CDR3 coding sequence is TGCAGTGCTCGAACGGCAGATACGCAGTATTTT.

The chain is built from TRBV4-1 and TRBJ2-1, with D unclear. Trimming removed 1 base at V and 1 base at J, with 8 bases between. The CDR3 is 15 amino acids. Germline lookup yields CDR1 MGHRA and CDR2 YSYEKL. The CDR3 region is CASSQVPVSYNEQFF. The CDR3 DNA sequence: TGCGCCAGCAGCCAAGTGCCGGTTTCCTACAATGAGCAGTTCTTC.

CDR3 nucleotide sequence: TGTGCCAGCAGCGCCCCCGACGTTAGGGATGAGCAGTTCTTC. Protein product: CASSAPDVRDEQFF. V gene TRBV12-3 or TRBV12-4 combines with J gene TRBJ2-1; D gene unclear. Deletions cut 6 bases from V and 8 bases from J, with 17 bases between. This CDR3 region has 14 residues.

This clonotype was detected a few times. J is TRBJ2-1 and V is TRBV5-1; D remains unclear. The CDR3 sequence is 14 residues long. The germline CDR1 and CDR2 sequences are SGHRS and YFSETQ. Trimming removed 0 bases from V and 6 bases from J, with 10 bases in between. Here the CDR3 DNA reads TGCGCCAGCAGCTTGGACGCCTCGGGCAATGAGCAGTTCTTC. It encodes CASSLDASGNEQFF.

This clonotype was observed a few times. J is TRBJ2-7 and V is TRBV20-1, with TRBD1 identical over 7 bases. In germline, CDR1 is DFQATT, CDR2 SNEGSKA (reference sequence). The V segment lost 3 bases and the J segment 1 base; nucleotides outside the gene matches: 6. The CDR3 runs 14 residues. The CDR3 bases are TGCAGTGCTAGCCCCGACAGGGTTTCCTACGAGCAGTACTTC. Protein: CSASPDRVSYEQYF.

This clonotype appeared a few times. The chain carries TRBV28 and TRBJ1-4, with a tentative D call TRBD1 (6 bases). The germline V gene has CDR1 MDHEN and CDR2 SYDVKM. The germline V and J ends were trimmed by 2 bases and 13 bases, with 14 bases remaining between them. The CDR3 sequence is 13 residues long. The CDR3 nucleotides are TGTGCCAGCAGTTTAGACTACAGGGTGGGACTGTTTTTT. Its translation is CASSLDYRVGLFF.

The sample holds many counts of this clonotype. The chain couples TRBV28 to TRBJ2-3; D not certain. CDR1 is MDHEN, CDR2 SYDVKM, per germline. The V end lost 4 bases, the J end lost 8 bases, and 19 bases lay between the germline ends. The CDR3 is 15 residues long. CDR3 coding DNA: TGTGCCAGCAGTTCTCCATCCGGCCCCTCCCGTACGCAGTATTTT. Amino acid sequence: CASSSPSGPSRTQYF.

A few counts support this clonotype. The V call is TRBV6-5, the J call TRBJ2-7; TRBD2 is a possible D gene (5 bases). The germline CDR1 and CDR2 sequences are MNHEY and SVGAGI. Trimming took off 5 bases at V and 2 bases at J, with 10 bases between the two ends. This CDR3 spans 13 amino acids. Here the CDR3 reads CASSRLGAYEQYF. The CDR3 nucleotides are TGTGCCAGCAGTCGCCTGGGAGCCTACGAGCAGTACTTC.

This clonotype was seen repeatedly, ten times or more. This chain joins TRBV9 and TRBJ2-7; 7 bases fit TRBD2. The CDR3 covers 13 residues. The V gene end was trimmed by 2 bases and the J gene end by 4 bases; junction bases not matched to a gene: 3. The germline CDR1 and CDR2 sequences are SGDLS and YYNGEE. The CDR3 loop is CASSVEAGYEQYF. DNA for the CDR3: TGTGCCAGCAGCGTCGAAGCGGGGTACGAGCAGTACTTC. Complete variable domain (other parts from reference TRBV9 and TRBJ2-7): DSGVTQTPKHLITATGQRVTLRCSPRSGDLSVYWYQQSLDQGLQFLIQYYNGEERAKGNILERFSAQQFPDLHSELNLSSLELGDSALYFCASSVEAGYEQYFGPGTRLTVT.

The chain uses TRBV18 and TRBJ2-7, with 9 positions matching TRBD1. J lost 2 bases, V lost 4 bases, and 6 bases had no gene match. Per germline, CDR1 KGHSH and CDR2 LQKENI. This CDR3 has 15 amino acids. As DNA, the CDR3 is TGTGCCAGCTCACGGCCGGGACAGGGAGCCTACGAGCAGTACTTC. Amino acid sequence: CASSRPGQGAYEQYF.

There are a few counts of this clonotype. This chain connects TRBV6-6 to TRBJ1-5; 7 bases agree with TRBD1. There are 14 residues in the CDR3. With 6 bases clipped from V and 1 base from J, the junction kept 3 bases outside the gene matches. Germline-derived CDR1 and CDR2 are MNHNY and SVGAGI (reference sequence). This CDR3 is CASSYRGSNQPQHF. CDR3 sequence (DNA): TGTGCCAGCAGCTACAGGGGAAGCAATCAGCCCCAGCATTTT.

The V and J genes are TRBV7-2 and TRBJ2-7; TRBD2 agrees at 7 bases. The junction had 8 bases not matched to a gene; V was cut back by 1 base and J by 5 bases. CDR3 size: 15 residues. CDR1 SGHTA and CDR2 FQGNSA come from the germline V gene. The CDR3 sequence is CASSLVGGSDDEQYF. CDR3 nucleotide sequence: TGTGCCAGCAGCTTAGTTGGCGGGAGTGACGACGAGCAGTACTTC. Filled out from reference TRBV7-2 and TRBJ2-7, the complete variable domain reads GAGVSQSPSNKVTEKGKDVELRCDPISGHTALYWYRQSLGQGLEFLIYFQGNSAPDKSGLPSDRFSAERTGGSVSTLTIQRTQQEDSAVYLCASSLVGGSDDEQYFGPGTRLTVT.

This clonotype came up a few times. The rearrangement joins TRBV4-1 to TRBJ2-3, with D possibly being TRBD1 (6 bases). Trimming took 3 bases from V and 0 from J, leaving 25 bases between them. This CDR3 region has 20 residues. Germline V gives CDR1 MGHRA, CDR2 YSYEKL. Here the CDR3 reads CASSHPGVGTETTSTDTQYF. The CDR3 DNA sequence: TGCGCCAGCAGCCACCCAGGGGTGGGTACGGAGACCACTAGCACAGATACGCAGTATTTT.

This clonotype has more than one count but fewer than ten. The chain recombines TRBV6-4 with TRBJ2-1, with 8 bases matching TRBD1. V dropped 3 bases and J dropped 7; count of bases not matched to a gene: 5. The length of the CDR3 is 14 residues. CDR1 is MRHNA, CDR2 SNTAGT, per germline. CDR3 coding DNA: TGTGCCAGCAGTGAGACAGGGGAGAGGAATGAGCAGTTCTTC. Translated, it gives CASSETGERNEQFF.

This clonotype was detected a few times. The rearrangement joins TRBV5-1 to TRBJ1-1, with 7 positions matching TRBD1. The CDR3 runs 15 residues. Germline V gene lookup returns CDR1 SGHRS and CDR2 YFSETQ. Trimming removed 4 bases from V and 1 base from J; junction bases left unmatched: 7. CDR3 DNA: TGCGCCAGCAGCCAAAGGGACAGCCAGAACACTGAAGCTTTCTTT. This translates into CASSQRDSQNTEAFF.

Written as DNA, the CDR3 is TGTGCCAGCAGCTTCTCGGGTAGCAATGAGCAGTTCTTC. Its translation is CASSFSGSNEQFF. The chain couples TRBV7-9 to TRBJ2-1, with no clear D. There are 13 residues in the CDR3. Germline lookup yields CDR1 SEHNR and CDR2 FQNEAQ (reference sequence). Trimming took off 3 bases at V and 6 bases at J, with 9 bases between the two ends. Based on the CDR3 plus reference TRBV7-9 and TRBJ2-1, the full variable domain is DTGVSQNPRHKITKRGQNVTFRCDPISEHNRLYWYRQTLGQGPEFLTYFQNEAQLEKSRLLSDRFSAERPKGSFSTLEIQRTEQGDSAMYLCASSFSGSNEQFFGPGTRLTVL.

This clonotype was detected many times. The genes are TRBV28 and TRBJ2-5; a possible D gene is TRBD2 (6 bases). The germline V gene has CDR1 MDHEN and CDR2 SYDVKM. V gave up 5 bases and J gave up 0 bases, with 19 bases separating them. This CDR3 has 17 amino acids. CDR3 DNA: TGTGCCAGCAGTCCCACCCCCGGGAGTACGTACCAAGAGACCCAGTACTTC. Its translation is CASSPTPGSTYQETQYF. The full variable domain, completed using reference TRBV28 and TRBJ2-5, is DVKVTQSSRYLVKRTGEKVFLECVQDMDHENMFWYRQDPGLGLRLIYFSYDVKMKEKGDIPEGYSVSREKKERFSLILESASTNQTSMYLCASSPTPGSTYQETQYFGPGTRLLVL.

In its sample, this clonotype was seen a few times. V is TRBV28 and J is TRBJ2-3; TRBD2 might be the D (6 bases). Trimming left V 5 bases short and J 3 bases short, with 9 bases between. In germline, CDR1 is MDHEN, CDR2 SYDVKM. The CDR3 consists of 13 residues. The CDR3 sequence is CASSRRATDTQYF. Written as DNA, the CDR3 is TGTGCCAGCAGTCGGAGGGCGACAGATACGCAGTATTTT.

V and J are TRBV28 and TRBJ2-7; D may correspond to TRBD1 or TRBD2 (5 bases each). Germline CDR1 MDHEN, CDR2 SYDVKM. V lost 6 bases and J 2 bases, leaving 14 bases between the germline ends. The CDR3 length is 14 residues. CDR3 DNA: TGTGCCAGCAGGCCGGGACCAACGGCCTACGAGCAGTACTTC. It encodes CASRPGPTAYEQYF. The full variable domain, in which reference TRBV28 and TRBJ2-7 provide the parts outside the CDR3, is DVKVTQSSRYLVKRTGEKVFLECVQDMDHENMFWYRQDPGLGLRLIYFSYDVKMKEKGDIPEGYSVSREKKERFSLILESASTNQTSMYLCASRPGPTAYEQYFGPGTRLTVT.

The chain carries TRBV7-9 and TRBJ2-5; TRBD1 is a possible D gene (5 bases). V was clipped by 7 bases and J by 2 bases, with 11 bases between them. This CDR3 has 13 residues. Germline loops: CDR1 SEHNR, CDR2 FQNEAQ (reference sequence). The CDR3 nucleotides are TGTGCCAGCACCCGGACAAATCAAGAGACCCAGTACTTC. It specifies CASTRTNQETQYF.

The chain has TRBV7-3 and TRBJ1-1; D is uncertain. This CDR3 contains 13 residues. Germline V gives CDR1 SGHTA, CDR2 FQGTGA. Trimming removed 5 bases at V and 5 bases at J, with 12 bases between. In DNA form, the CDR3 reads TGTGCCAGCAGCCCCCGTCCCGGTACTGAAGCTTTCTTT. It is translated as CASSPRPGTEAFF.

In its sample, this clonotype was seen many times. V usage is TRBV20-1 and J usage is TRBJ2-7, with 7 bases matching TRBD1. Germline CDR1 and CDR2: DFQATT and SNEGSKA (reference sequence). Unmatched junction bases numbered 10, after V lost 3 bases and J lost 2 bases. The CDR3 has 15 amino acids. In nucleotides, the CDR3 is TGCAGTGCTAGGAAATACAGGACAGGAGCCTACGAGCAGTACTTC. It codes for CSARKYRTGAYEQYF.